This TCR beta chain was observed in a study of blood T cell repertoires in COVID-19. Study overall: Sites across the United States, Italy and Spain contributed samples from acute and convalescent COVID-19. In each case, the material was cDNA or gDNA derived from T cells, B-cell-depleted T cells, or PBMCs.

Per the original methods: How many nucleated cells were present was estimated from reference gene primer amplification. Using immunoSEQ multiplex PCR, the repertoire was profiled, and TCRdb retains in-frame clones only, with some absent. The V and J calls and the clone size are those of that table, but D and trimming were determined from the DNA. The sample lists approximately 160,000 clones, around four fifths occurring once. The CDR3 length is 14 residues. Trimming at V came to 3 bases and at J to 7 bases, leaving 4 bases not matched to a gene. The germline gives CDR1 SGDLS, CDR2 YYNGEE. Sample: peripheral blood. V usage is TRBV9 and J usage is TRBJ1-4; 9 bases match TRBD1. This TCR was sampled from an older man with acute or convalescent COVID-19. The CDR3 coding sequence is TGTGCCAGCAGCGCGCAGGGACAGGGTGAAAAACTGTTTTTT. Encoded protein: CASSAQGQGEKLFF.